This TCR beta chain originates from a study of beta chain features in type 1 diabetes. Study-wide results and caveats: Within patients, naive, central memory and Treg TCRB repertoires seemed more similar than within healthy donors.

This clone was recorded only once. The antigen is undetermined. Germline values: CDR1 SGDLS, CDR2 YYNGEE. The CDR3 contains 15 residues. Trimming took off 0 bases at V and 2 bases at J, with 12 bases between the two ends. TCRB transcripts that were expressed got sequenced, as all of the isolated RNA had been reverse transcribed. Repertoires were generated with immunoSEQ multiplex PCR, while TCRdb's copy carries only in-frame clones and drops some. The profile shows over 700,000 clones, 15% to 20% of them singletons. This chain connects TRBV9 to TRBJ2-7; perhaps TRBD2 as D (6 bases). The TCR sequence derives from a woman aged 18-30 years in good health. The specimen was naive CD4+ T cells from blood. The CDR3 reads CASSVGVGGPYEQYF. CDR3 in DNA: TGTGCCAGCAGCGTAGGGGTGGGAGGACCCTACGAGCAGTACTTC.